Listed below are T cell receptor beta chains from one sample, sequenced in a study of blood T cell repertoires in COVID-19. Using immunoSEQ multiplex PCR, the repertoire was profiled, and TCRdb retains in-frame clones only, with some absent. The table has approximately 210,000 clones, 70% to 85% seen once. Sequenced input: PBMCs or T cells enriched from blood (not recorded which). Every receptor here comes from a man in his forties who had recovered from COVID-19. Each CDR3 is given with its conserved first and last residue. The D gene is left open where the match is weak. A clone size is listed for some rows: how often the clone was seen (once, few, many), or a class if it is expanded.

D | size | J | V | DNA | CDR3
- | - | TRBJ1-5 | TRBV3-1/TRBV3-2 | TGTGCCAGCAGCCAAGATCGGGGAAGTCAGCCCCAGCATTTT | CASSQDRGSQPQHF
- | once | TRBJ1-1 | TRBV4-2 | TGTGCCAGCAGCCACCCCTCCGGAGGACAGATGAACACTGAAGCTTTCTTT | CASSHPSGGQMNTEAFF
- | - | TRBJ1-1 | TRBV19 | TGTGCCAGCCGCAGGGGCTCTGAAGCTTTCTTT | CASRRGSEAFF
TRBD2 | - | TRBJ2-1 | TRBV5-1 | TGCGCCAGCAGCTTTAGCGGGGGGGCTTATGAGCAGTTCTTC | CASSFSGGAYEQFF
TRBD2 | many | TRBJ2-2 | TRBV2 | TGTGCCAGCAGCGCTAGCGGAGCTGGCACCGGGGAGCTGTTTTTT | CASSASGAGTGELFF
TRBD1 | few | TRBJ2-4 | TRBV9 | TGTGCCAGCAGCCCAATCGGGGGGACAGGGGATTCCCAAGCCAAAAACATTCAGTACTTC | CASSPIGGTGDSQAKNIQYF
- | - | TRBJ1-6 | TRBV6-1 | TGTGCCAGCAGTGACCTGACAGCCTATAATTCACCCCTCCACTTT | CASSDLTAYNSPLHF
TRBD1 | - | TRBJ1-1 | TRBV5-3 | TGTGCCAGAAGCAAATCGGGACAGGGGAACACTGAAGCTTTCTTT | CARSKSGQGNTEAFF
- | - | TRBJ1-2 | TRBV28 | TGTGCCACCCTCCGGGACGGGAGGTTCGGCACCTTC | CATLRDGRFGTF
TRBD2 | - | TRBJ2-5 | TRBV28 | TGTGCCAGCAGTTACGGGGGGGCCAACCAAGAGACCCAGTACTTC | CASSYGGANQETQYF
TRBD1 | - | TRBJ1-4 | TRBV24-1 | TGTGCCACCAGTGACCCGACAGGGGGCAATTCCGAAAAACTGTTTTTT | CATSDPTGGNSEKLFF
TRBD1 | - | TRBJ1-1 | TRBV5-1 | TGCGCCAGCAGCACAGGACAGGGGCCTATCGCTGAAGCTTTCTTT | CASSTGQGPIAEAFF
- | once | TRBJ1-5 | TRBV18 | TGTGCCAGCTCACCAGCCAGGGGCGGCAATCAGCCCCAGCATTTT | CASSPARGGNQPQHF
TRBD2 | - | TRBJ2-7 | TRBV19 | TGTGCCAGTAGTATCGGGAGGGCCTACGAGCAGTACTTC | CASSIGRAYEQYF
TRBD1 | - | TRBJ1-5 | TRBV12-3/TRBV12-4 | TGTGCCAGCAGGTCTCAGGGGGATCAGCCCCAGCATTTT | CASRSQGDQPQHF
TRBD2 | - | TRBJ2-7 | TRBV7-3 | TGTGCCAGCAGCCCAAGCCTAGCGGCCTCTTCCTACGAGCAGTACTTC | CASSPSLAASSYEQYF